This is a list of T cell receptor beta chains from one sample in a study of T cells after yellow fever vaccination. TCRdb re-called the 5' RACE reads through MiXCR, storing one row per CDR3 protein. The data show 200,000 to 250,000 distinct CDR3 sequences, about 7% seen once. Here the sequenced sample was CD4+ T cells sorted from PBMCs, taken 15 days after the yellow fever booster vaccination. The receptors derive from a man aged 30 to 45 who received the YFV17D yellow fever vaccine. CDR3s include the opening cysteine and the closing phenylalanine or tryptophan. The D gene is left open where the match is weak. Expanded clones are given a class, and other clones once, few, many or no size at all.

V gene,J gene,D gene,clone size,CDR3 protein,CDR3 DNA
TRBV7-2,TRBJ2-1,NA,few,CASSPRTAPGEQFF,TGTGCCAGCAGCCCCAGGACAGCGCCCGGTGAGCAGTTCTTC
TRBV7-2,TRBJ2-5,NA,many,CASKGQTQYF,TGTGCCAGCAAGGGGCAGACCCAGTACTTC
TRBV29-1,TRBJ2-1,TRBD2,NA,CSALAGGYEQFF,TGCAGCGCATTAGCGGGAGGTTATGAGCAGTTCTTC
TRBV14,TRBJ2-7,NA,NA,CASSQDIVQTYEQYF,TGTGCCAGCAGCCAAGATATCGTACAGACCTACGAGCAGTACTTC
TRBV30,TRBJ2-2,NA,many,CAWSVLWPGELFF,TGTGCCTGGAGTGTACTCTGGCCCGGGGAGCTGTTTTTT
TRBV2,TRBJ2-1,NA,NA,CASSIRGQGFF,TGTGCCAGCAGTATTAGGGGACAAGGATTCTTC
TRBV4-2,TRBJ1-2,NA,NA,CASSQDQRDEGYTF,TGTGCCAGCAGCCAAGATCAAAGGGATGAAGGCTACACCTTC
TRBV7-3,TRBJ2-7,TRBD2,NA,CASSPGTSGRKEQYF,TGTGCCAGCAGCCCGGGGACTAGCGGGAGAAAAGAGCAGTACTTC
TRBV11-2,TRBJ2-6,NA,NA,CASSLSISGANVLTF,TGTGCCAGCAGCTTATCTATATCTGGGGCCAACGTCCTGACTTTC
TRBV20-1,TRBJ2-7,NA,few,CSAPVGYEQYF,TGCAGTGCTCCGGTCGGGTACGAGCAGTACTTC
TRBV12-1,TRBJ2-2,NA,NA,CASSFLAQPDDTGELFF,TGTGCCAGCAGCTTTCTAGCGCAACCGGACGACACCGGGGAGCTGTTTTTT
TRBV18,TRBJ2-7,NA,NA,CASSVGTYEQYF,TGTGCCAGCTCAGTAGGGACCTACGAGCAGTACTTC
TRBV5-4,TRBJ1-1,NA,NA,CASSLVTGKNTEAFF,TGTGCCAGCAGCTTGGTAACGGGGAAGAACACTGAAGCTTTCTTT
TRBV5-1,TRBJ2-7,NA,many,CASSLGGSAIQYF,TGCGCCAGCAGCTTGGGGGGGTCCGCAATTCAGTACTTC
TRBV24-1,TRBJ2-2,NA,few,CATSDFKAANTGELFF,TGTGCCACCAGTGATTTCAAGGCAGCGAACACCGGGGAGCTGTTTTTT
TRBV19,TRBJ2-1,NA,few,CASSSTSSYNEQFF,TGTGCCAGTAGTTCTACGAGCTCCTACAATGAGCAGTTCTTC
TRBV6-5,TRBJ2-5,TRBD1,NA,CASSYRDRGQTQYF,TGTGCCAGCAGTTACCGCGACAGGGGACAGACCCAGTACTTC
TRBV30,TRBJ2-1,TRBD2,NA,CAWSVRLAGDEQFF,TGTGCCTGGAGTGTCCGTCTAGCGGGAGATGAGCAGTTCTTC
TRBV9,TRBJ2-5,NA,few,CASSVGGRLQETQYF,TGTGCCAGCAGCGTAGGGGGCAGACTCCAGGAGACCCAGTACTTC
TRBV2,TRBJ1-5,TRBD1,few,CASSGTGVQPQHF,TGTGCCAGCAGCGGAACAGGGGTTCAGCCCCAGCATTTT
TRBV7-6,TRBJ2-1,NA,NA,CASSLEGAGEQFF,TGTGCCAGCAGCTTAGAGGGCGCGGGGGAGCAGTTCTTC
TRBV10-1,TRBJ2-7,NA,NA,CASRDRDGRAYEQYF,TGCGCCAGCAGGGACCGGGACGGCCGCGCCTACGAGCAGTACTTC
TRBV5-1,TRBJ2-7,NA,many,CASRRDEINEQYF,TGCGCCAGCCGCCGGGACGAAATCAACGAGCAGTACTTC
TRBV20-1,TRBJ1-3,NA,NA,CSARDLQRGSGNTIYF,TGCAGTGCTAGAGATCTACAACGGGGCTCTGGAAACACCATATATTTT
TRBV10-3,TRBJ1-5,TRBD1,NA,CAIGTGDQPQHF,TGTGCCATTGGGACAGGGGATCAGCCCCAGCATTTT
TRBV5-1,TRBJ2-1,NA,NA,CASSYGLGGYNEQFF,TGCGCCAGCAGCTATGGACTAGGGGGATACAATGAGCAGTTCTTC
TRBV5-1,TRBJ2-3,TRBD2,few,CASSPGLAGDVDTQYF,TGCGCCAGCAGCCCCGGACTAGCGGGAGATGTAGATACGCAGTATTTT
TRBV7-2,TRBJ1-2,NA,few,CASSSSVGGYTF,TGTGCCAGCAGCTCCTCTGTGGGGGGCTACACCTTC